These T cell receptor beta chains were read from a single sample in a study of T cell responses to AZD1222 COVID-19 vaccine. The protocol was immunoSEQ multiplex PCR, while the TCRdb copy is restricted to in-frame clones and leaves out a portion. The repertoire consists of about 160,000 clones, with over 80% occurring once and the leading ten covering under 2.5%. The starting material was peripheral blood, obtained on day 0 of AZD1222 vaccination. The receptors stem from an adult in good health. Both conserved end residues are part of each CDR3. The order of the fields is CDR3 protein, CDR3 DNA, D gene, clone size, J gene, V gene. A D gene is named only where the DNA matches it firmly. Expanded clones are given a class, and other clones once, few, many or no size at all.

cdr3_aa: CASSQGQVSYEQYF
cdr3_nt: TGTGCCAGCAGCCAGGGACAGGTCTCCTACGAGCAGTACTTC
d_call: TRBD1
clone_size: -
j_call: TRBJ2-7
v_call: TRBV7-2

cdr3_aa: CASSVGAGVSGNTIYF
cdr3_nt: TGTGCCAGCAGCGTAGGAGCAGGGGTCTCTGGAAACACCATATATTTT
d_call: -
clone_size: -
j_call: TRBJ1-3
v_call: TRBV9

cdr3_aa: CASSFISRSYEQYF
cdr3_nt: TGTGCCAGCAGCTTCATTTCTAGATCCTACGAGCAGTACTTC
d_call: -
clone_size: -
j_call: TRBJ2-7
v_call: TRBV7-2

cdr3_aa: CASSLEGTGGLDTEAFF
cdr3_nt: TGTGCCAGCAGCTTAGAGGGGACAGGAGGGTTAGACACTGAAGCTTTCTTT
d_call: TRBD1
clone_size: -
j_call: TRBJ1-1
v_call: TRBV7-9

cdr3_aa: CASSQTQNTEAFF
cdr3_nt: TGTGCCAGCAGCCAAACACAGAACACTGAAGCTTTCTTT
d_call: -
clone_size: -
j_call: TRBJ1-1
v_call: TRBV3-1/TRBV3-2

cdr3_aa: CAISEPGMGTSGNTIYF
cdr3_nt: TGTGCCATCAGTGAGCCAGGAATGGGGACGTCTGGAAACACCATATATTTT
d_call: -
clone_size: -
j_call: TRBJ1-3
v_call: TRBV10-3

cdr3_aa: CASGKGGEYGYTF
cdr3_nt: TGTGCCAGTGGTAAGGGCGGGGAGTATGGCTACACCTTC
d_call: -
clone_size: -
j_call: TRBJ1-2
v_call: TRBV19

cdr3_aa: CASSEGPAGARGNTIYF
cdr3_nt: TGTGCCAGCAGTGAAGGTCCGGCGGGGGCGAGGGGAAACACCATATATTTT
d_call: -
clone_size: -
j_call: TRBJ1-3
v_call: TRBV6-1

cdr3_aa: CASSTSVGQGAHTIYF
cdr3_nt: TGTGCCAGTAGTACCTCGGTTGGACAGGGGGCTCACACCATATATTTT
d_call: TRBD1
clone_size: few
j_call: TRBJ1-3
v_call: TRBV19

cdr3_aa: CASSNPEAKNIQYF
cdr3_nt: TGTGCCAGTAGTAACCCTGAGGCCAAAAACATTCAGTACTTC
d_call: -
clone_size: -
j_call: TRBJ2-4
v_call: TRBV19

cdr3_aa: CASSVRTANLEGYGYTF
cdr3_nt: TGTGCCAGCAGTGTACGGACAGCGAATTTAGAGGGCTATGGCTACACCTTC
d_call: -
clone_size: -
j_call: TRBJ1-2
v_call: TRBV2

cdr3_aa: CASSGLGGNTIYF
cdr3_nt: TGTGCCAGCAGTGGACTCGGGGGGAACACCATATATTTT
d_call: -
clone_size: -
j_call: TRBJ1-3
v_call: TRBV12-3/TRBV12-4

cdr3_aa: CASSIPAGTGGYTF
cdr3_nt: TGTGCCAGTAGTATCCCCGCAGGGACGGGTGGCTACACCTTC
d_call: -
clone_size: once
j_call: TRBJ1-2
v_call: TRBV19

cdr3_aa: CASSYREANTEAFF
cdr3_nt: TGTGCCAGCAGTTACAGGGAGGCGAACACTGAAGCTTTCTTT
d_call: -
clone_size: -
j_call: TRBJ1-1
v_call: TRBV6-5

cdr3_aa: CASSGGTDSRLQETQYF
cdr3_nt: TGTGCCAGCAGCGGGGGGACCGACTCACGACTTCAAGAGACCCAGTACTTC
d_call: -
clone_size: -
j_call: TRBJ2-5
v_call: TRBV5-6